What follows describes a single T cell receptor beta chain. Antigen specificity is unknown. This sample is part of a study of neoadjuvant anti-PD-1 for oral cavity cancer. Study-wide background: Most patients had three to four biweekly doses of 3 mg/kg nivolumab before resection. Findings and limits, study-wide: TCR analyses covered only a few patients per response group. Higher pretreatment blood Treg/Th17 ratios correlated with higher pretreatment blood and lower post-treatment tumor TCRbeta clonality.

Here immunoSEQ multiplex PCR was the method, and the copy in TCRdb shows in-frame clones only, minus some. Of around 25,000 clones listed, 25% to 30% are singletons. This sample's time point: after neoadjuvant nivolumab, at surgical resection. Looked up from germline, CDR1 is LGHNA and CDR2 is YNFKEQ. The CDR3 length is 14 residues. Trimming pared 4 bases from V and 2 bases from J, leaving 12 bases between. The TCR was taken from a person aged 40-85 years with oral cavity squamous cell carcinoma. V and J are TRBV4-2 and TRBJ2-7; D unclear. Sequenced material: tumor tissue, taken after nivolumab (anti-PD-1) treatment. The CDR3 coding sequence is TGTGCCAGCAGCCCCTCGACGGAACCCTACGAGCAGTACTTC. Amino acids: CASSPSTEPYEQYF.